The TCR beta chain described here comes from a study of T-cell reconstitution after alpha-beta-depleted transplantation in children. The authors prepared the TCRbeta library with unique molecular identifiers. TCRdb used MiXCR to reprocess the PCR reads, holding one entry per CDR3 protein. This sample has about 610,000 distinct CDR3 sequences; 8% to 11% occur once, and the top ten carry less than 5%. The CDR3 length is 13 residues. Trimming stripped 2 bases from V and 5 bases from J, with 10 bases between. Germline V CDR1 and CDR2: DFQATT, SNEGSKA (reference sequence). The receptor was derived from a human donor who donated a stem cell graft to a child with acute myeloid leukemia. This chain links TRBV20-1 with TRBJ1-3; D is uncertain. This material consisted of PBMCs from the stem cell graft donor, taken from the stem cell graft. In nucleotides, the CDR3 is TGCAGTGCTAGACAGCCTACGAGAAACACCATATATTTT. This sequence encodes CSARQPTRNTIYF.